The rows below give T cell receptor beta chains drawn from one sample of a study of shared clonotypes between healthy human individuals. The data were produced by immunoSEQ multiplex PCR, yet TCRdb's version contains in-frame clones alone and is incomplete. The sample carries around 1.9 million clones, roughly 91% recorded once. Material for sequencing was naive CD8+ T cells from PBMCs. The source of these receptors is a man aged 18 to 29 in good health. Some clones in this sample may be carry-over from other donors' samples. CDR3s include the opening cysteine and the closing phenylalanine or tryptophan. The order of the fields is D gene, J gene, V gene, clone size, CDR3 protein, CDR3 DNA. The D gene is left open where the match is weak. Expanded clones get a size class; other rows say once, few or many, or leave the size out.

NA,TRBJ1-4,TRBV15,NA,CATSRGRGWGEKLFF,TGTGCCACCAGCAGAGGGCGGGGTTGGGGTGAAAAACTGTTTTTT
NA,TRBJ2-7,TRBV7-2,NA,CASSFHTYYEQYF,TGTGCCAGCAGCTTCCATACCTACTACGAGCAGTACTTC
NA,TRBJ2-7,TRBV6-1,NA,CASSEAHPGGLLEQYF,TGTGCCAGCAGTGAAGCCCATCCTGGGGGCCTCCTCGAGCAGTACTTC
NA,TRBJ1-1,TRBV6-5,once,CASSRDGGGRTEAFF,TGTGCCAGCAGCCGAGACGGCGGCGGAAGGACTGAAGCTTTCTTT
NA,TRBJ1-4,TRBV15,few,CATSREEKLFF,TGTGCCACCAGCAGAGAAGAAAAACTGTTTTTT
NA,TRBJ2-3,TRBV21-1,NA,CAKTDVGDTQYF,TGTGCCAAGACGGATGTTGGAGATACGCAGTATTTT
NA,TRBJ2-7,TRBV7-9,NA,CASSLSGGVDEQYF,TGTGCCAGCAGCTTATCAGGGGGGGTCGACGAGCAGTACTTC
NA,TRBJ1-2,TRBV4-2,NA,CASSQDLVGLNYGYTF,TGTGCCAGCAGCCAAGATCTAGTGGGACTGAACTATGGCTACACCTTC
NA,TRBJ2-2,TRBV25-1,NA,CASSGIESTGELFF,TGTGCCAGCAGTGGTATCGAGTCCACCGGGGAGCTGTTTTTT
NA,TRBJ2-7,TRBV13,once,CASSLRGYYEQYF,TGTGCCAGCAGCTTGCGGGGATACTACGAGCAGTACTTC
NA,TRBJ2-5,TRBV5-1,NA,CASSPFGGSFQFQETQYF,TGCGCCAGCAGCCCCTTCGGGGGCAGCTTCCAATTCCAAGAGACCCAGTACTTC
NA,TRBJ2-7,TRBV7-3,once,CASSLGGAASYEQYF,TGTGCCAGCAGCTTAGGGGGAGCGGCATCCTACGAGCAGTACTTC
TRBD1,TRBJ1-1,TRBV7-2,NA,CASRYPQGGDFDYTEAFF,TGTGCCAGCAGATACCCTCAGGGGGGCGATTTCGATTACACTGAAGCTTTCTTT
NA,TRBJ1-5,TRBV19,NA,CASSILLGSLNQPQHF,TGTGCCAGTAGTATTTTGTTGGGCTCCCTCAATCAGCCCCAGCATTTT
TRBD2,TRBJ2-3,TRBV28,once,CASRPPGLAGPTDTQYF,TGTGCCAGCAGGCCCCCGGGACTAGCGGGACCGACAGATACGCAGTATTTT
TRBD1,TRBJ2-7,TRBV14,NA,CASSQGRLGRGLTYEQYF,TGTGCCAGCAGCCAAGGTAGGCTCGGCAGGGGGCTGACCTACGAGCAGTACTTC
NA,TRBJ1-2,TRBV6-1,NA,CASSELVYGLYGYTF,TGTGCCAGCAGTGAACTGGTGTACGGACTCTATGGCTACACCTTC
NA,TRBJ1-2,TRBV4-3,NA,CASSQAPDIGQGYTF,TGCGCCAGCAGCCAAGCCCCCGACATTGGACAGGGCTACACCTTC
TRBD2,TRBJ2-1,TRBV7-9,NA,CASRLWASGAYNEQFF,TGTGCCAGCAGGTTATGGGCTAGCGGGGCCTACAATGAGCAGTTCTTC
TRBD1,TRBJ1-1,TRBV27,NA,CASGDRGLWTEAFF,TGTGCCAGCGGAGACAGGGGGCTTTGGACTGAAGCTTTCTTT
TRBD2,TRBJ2-7,TRBV19,NA,CASSSGRLAGLSYEQYF,TGTGCCAGTAGTAGTGGGAGACTAGCGGGTCTCTCCTACGAGCAGTACTTC
TRBD1,TRBJ1-2,TRBV13,once,CASSPWGQGREGYTF,TGTGCCAGCAGCCCCTGGGGACAGGGAAGAGAGGGCTACACCTTC
NA,TRBJ2-5,TRBV18,once,CASSPPADRGGETQYF,TGTGCCAGCTCACCACCGGCTGATCGAGGTGGAGAGACCCAGTACTTC
NA,TRBJ2-1,TRBV19,NA,CARRPGPGWIEQFF,TGTGCCAGAAGGCCGGGACCGGGGTGGATTGAGCAGTTCTTC
NA,TRBJ2-7,TRBV6-6,NA,CASSETASYEQYF,TGTGCCAGCAGCGAGACGGCATCCTACGAGCAGTACTTC
TRBD1,TRBJ1-1,TRBV7-9,NA,CASSPTGVSHTEAFF,TGTGCCAGCAGCCCGACAGGGGTCTCTCACACTGAAGCTTTCTTT
TRBD2,TRBJ2-7,TRBV2,NA,CASSGTSRTYEQYF,TGTGCCAGCAGTGGGACTAGCAGGACCTACGAGCAGTACTTC
TRBD2,TRBJ2-5,TRBV30,NA,CAWSVNGTSGRAGETQYF,TGTGCCTGGAGTGTAAACGGGACTAGCGGGAGGGCCGGGGAGACCCAGTACTTC
NA,TRBJ2-7,TRBV13,NA,CASSPPGSYEQYF,TGTGCCAGCAGCCCCCCGGGTTCCTACGAGCAGTACTTC
TRBD2,TRBJ2-1,TRBV6-5,NA,CASSYSGLASYNEQFF,TGTGCCAGCAGTTACTCGGGACTAGCGAGCTACAATGAGCAGTTCTTC
NA,TRBJ2-7,TRBV27,NA,CASSSYRVEGSYEQYF,TGTGCCAGCAGTTCATACAGGGTAGAGGGCTCCTACGAGCAGTACTTC
TRBD1,TRBJ1-2,TRBV7-2,once,CASSWTTGTGYGYTF,TGTGCCAGCAGCTGGACAACCGGGACAGGGTATGGCTACACCTTC
NA,TRBJ2-7,TRBV7-9,NA,CASSLGVRAEQYF,TGTGCCAGCAGCTTGGGTGTTCGGGCCGAGCAGTACTTC
NA,TRBJ2-3,TRBV27,NA,CASSLSPNTDTQYF,TGTGCCAGCAGTTTATCCCCCAATACAGATACGCAGTATTTT
NA,TRBJ1-1,TRBV7-9,NA,CASSTLPPGAFF,TGTGCCAGCAGCACGCTCCCCCCTGGGGCTTTCTTT
NA,TRBJ2-5,TRBV9,NA,CASSPKGLAGETQYF,TGTGCCAGCAGCCCCAAAGGGTTGGCAGGGGAGACCCAGTACTTC
NA,TRBJ2-2,TRBV27,once,CASSLNPNTGELFF,TGTGCCAGCAGTTTAAACCCCAACACCGGGGAGCTGTTTTTT
NA,TRBJ2-2,TRBV6-5,NA,CASSSGFGSGELFF,TGTGCCAGCAGCTCAGGGTTTGGGTCCGGGGAGCTGTTTTTT
TRBD1,TRBJ2-4,TRBV28,NA,CASSQDLGTVGDIQYF,TGTGCCAGCAGCCAAGACTTGGGGACAGTCGGGGACATTCAGTACTTC
TRBD1,TRBJ1-1,TRBV5-1,NA,CASSQPRGVNTEAFF,TGCGCCAGCAGCCAACCCAGGGGGGTAAACACTGAAGCTTTCTTT
TRBD1,TRBJ1-1,TRBV5-6,NA,CASSFGTGGAVNTEAFF,TGTGCCAGCAGCTTTGGTACAGGGGGCGCGGTGAACACTGAAGCTTTCTTT
NA,TRBJ2-6,TRBV15,NA,CATTAWGSGANVLTF,TGTGCCACCACCGCTTGGGGATCTGGGGCCAACGTCCTGACTTTC
TRBD2,TRBJ2-7,TRBV6-1,NA,CASRGGSSYEQYF,TGTGCCAGCAGGGGGGGGAGTTCCTACGAGCAGTACTTC